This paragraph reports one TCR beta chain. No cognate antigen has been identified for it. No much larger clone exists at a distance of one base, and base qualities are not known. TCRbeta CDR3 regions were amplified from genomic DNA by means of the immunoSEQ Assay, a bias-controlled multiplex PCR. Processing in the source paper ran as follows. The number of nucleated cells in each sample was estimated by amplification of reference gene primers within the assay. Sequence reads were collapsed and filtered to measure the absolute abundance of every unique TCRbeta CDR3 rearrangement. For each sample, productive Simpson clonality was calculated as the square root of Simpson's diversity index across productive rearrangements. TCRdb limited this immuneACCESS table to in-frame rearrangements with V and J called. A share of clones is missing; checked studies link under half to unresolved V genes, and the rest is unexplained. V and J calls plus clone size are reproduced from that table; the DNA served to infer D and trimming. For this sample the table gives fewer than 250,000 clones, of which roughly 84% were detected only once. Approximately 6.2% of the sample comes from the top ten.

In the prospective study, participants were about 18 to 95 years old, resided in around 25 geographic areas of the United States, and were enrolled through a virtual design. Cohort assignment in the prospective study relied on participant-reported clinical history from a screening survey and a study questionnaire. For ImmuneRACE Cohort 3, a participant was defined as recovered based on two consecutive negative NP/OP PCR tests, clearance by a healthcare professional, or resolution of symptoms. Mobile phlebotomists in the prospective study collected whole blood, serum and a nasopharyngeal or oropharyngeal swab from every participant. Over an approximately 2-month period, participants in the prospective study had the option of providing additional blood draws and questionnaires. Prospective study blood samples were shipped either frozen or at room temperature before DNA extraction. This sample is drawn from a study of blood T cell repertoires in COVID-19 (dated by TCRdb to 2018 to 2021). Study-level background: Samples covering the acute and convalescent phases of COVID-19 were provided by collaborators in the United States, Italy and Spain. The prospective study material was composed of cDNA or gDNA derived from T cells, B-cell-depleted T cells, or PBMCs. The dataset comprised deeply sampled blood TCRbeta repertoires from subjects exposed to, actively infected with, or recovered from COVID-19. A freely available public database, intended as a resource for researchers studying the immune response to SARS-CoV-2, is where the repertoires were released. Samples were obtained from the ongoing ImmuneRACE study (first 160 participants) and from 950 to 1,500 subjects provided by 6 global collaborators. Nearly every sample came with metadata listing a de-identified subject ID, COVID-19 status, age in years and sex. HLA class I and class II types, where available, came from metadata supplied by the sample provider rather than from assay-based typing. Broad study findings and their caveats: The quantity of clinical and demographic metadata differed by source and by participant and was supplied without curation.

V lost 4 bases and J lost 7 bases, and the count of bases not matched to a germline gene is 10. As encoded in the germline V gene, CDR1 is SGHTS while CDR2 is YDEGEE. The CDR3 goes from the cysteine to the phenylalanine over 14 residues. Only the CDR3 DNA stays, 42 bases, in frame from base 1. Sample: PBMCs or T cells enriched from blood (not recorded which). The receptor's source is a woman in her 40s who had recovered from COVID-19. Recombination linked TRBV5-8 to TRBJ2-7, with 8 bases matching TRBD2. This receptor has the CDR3 CASSTSGQTGEQYF. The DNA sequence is TGTGCCAGCAGCACTAGCGGACAGACGGGGGAGCAGTACTTC. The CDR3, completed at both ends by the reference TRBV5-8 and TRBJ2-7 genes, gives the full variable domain EAGVTQSPTHLIKTRGQQATLRCSPISGHTSVYWYQQALGLGLQFLLWYDEGEERNRGNFPPRFSGRQFPNYSSELNVNALELEDSALYLCASSTSGQTGEQYFGPGTRLTVT.